This is a list of T cell receptor beta chains from one sample in a study of cytomegalovirus exposure and HLA in healthy donors. Assay: immunoSEQ multiplex PCR; the TCRdb copy retains only in-frame clones and omits some. The data hold 150,000 to 200,000 clones, with 88% observed a single time. Sequencing was done on a sample of PBMCs. Receptors were obtained from a man younger than 30 in good health and CMV-seronegative. Both conserved end residues are part of each CDR3. Fields, in order: V gene, clone size, D gene, J gene, CDR3 protein, CDR3 DNA. D genes are given only for firm matches. Clone size is shown for a subset of rows, as once, few, many or a class of expanded clone.

>TRBV5-1|.|.|TRBJ2-2
CASREGIDTGELFF
TGCGCCAGCAGGGAGGGTATCGACACCGGGGAGCTGTTTTTT
>TRBV18|.|.|TRBJ1-5
CASSGGASGNQPQHF
TGTGCCAGCTCGGGGGGGGCGAGTGGCAATCAGCCCCAGCATTTT
>TRBV7-2|.|.|TRBJ1-5
CASSSWTGSNQPQHF
TGTGCCAGCAGCTCTTGGACGGGGTCCAATCAGCCCCAGCATTTT
>TRBV5-1|.|.|TRBJ1-1
CASSLNPSGSAEAFF
TGCGCCAGCAGCTTGAACCCCTCGGGTAGTGCTGAAGCTTTCTTT
>TRBV9|.|TRBD1|TRBJ1-5
CASSRGSNQPQHF
TGTGCCAGCTCCAGGGGGAGCAATCAGCCCCAGCATTTT
>TRBV19|.|.|TRBJ2-1
CASSIDYRQAYNEQFF
TGTGCCAGTAGTATAGATTACCGACAGGCCTACAATGAGCAGTTCTTC
>TRBV4-2|.|TRBD1|TRBJ2-4
CASSPDRPKNIQYF
TGTGCCAGCAGCCCGGACAGGCCCAAAAACATTCAGTACTTC
>TRBV28|.|TRBD2|TRBJ2-3
CASSLGLAGASTDTQYF
TGTGCCAGCAGCCTGGGACTAGCGGGAGCGAGCACAGATACGCAGTATTTT
>TRBV7-9|many|.|TRBJ1-5
CASSLRGNQSQHF
TGTGCCAGCAGCTTAAGAGGGAATCAATCCCAGCATTTT
>TRBV4-1|.|TRBD1|TRBJ2-1
CASSLQGESSYNEQFF
TGCGCCAGCAGCCTTCAGGGGGAAAGCTCCTACAATGAGCAGTTCTTC
>TRBV10-3|few|TRBD1|TRBJ2-4
CAISAQTGDGAKNIQYF
TGTGCCATCAGTGCCCAGACAGGGGACGGAGCCAAAAACATTCAGTACTTC
>TRBV4-3|.|.|TRBJ2-7
CASSHDVSNLQAEQYF
TGCGCCAGCAGCCACGATGTATCGAACCTACAGGCCGAGCAGTACTTC
>TRBV6-1|.|.|TRBJ1-2
CASSDDRINYGYTF
TGTGCCAGCAGTGACGACAGGATTAACTATGGCTACACCTTC
>TRBV27|.|TRBD2|TRBJ2-1
CASTNLFRGGLNEQFF
TGTGCCAGCACCAACCTCTTTCGGGGGGGTTTAAATGAGCAGTTCTTC
>TRBV25-1|.|.|TRBJ2-7
CASSEGGAPYEQYF
TGTGCCAGCAGTGAAGGAGGGGCCCCCTACGAGCAGTACTTC
>TRBV28|.|.|TRBJ2-7
CASSPPRGVEQYF
TGTGCCAGCAGTCCGCCGCGCGGTGTTGAGCAGTACTTC
>TRBV10-1|once|.|TRBJ2-7
CASRLLASVLEQYF
TGCGCCAGCAGGTTACTAGCTTCGGTCCTCGAGCAGTACTTC
>TRBV6-5|.|.|TRBJ2-7
CASSSGYGAYEQYF
TGTGCCAGCAGTTCCGGTTACGGGGCCTACGAGCAGTACTTC
>TRBV30|.|.|TRBJ2-2
CAWSPGFPTGELFF
TGTGCCTGGAGTCCGGGTTTCCCCACCGGGGAGCTGTTTTTT
>TRBV19|.|TRBD1|TRBJ1-2
CASSNRQGGYGYTF
TGTGCCAGTAGTAACCGACAGGGGGGCTATGGCTACACCTTC
>TRBV6-5|.|.|TRBJ2-2
CASGHEGAGELFF
TGTGCCAGCGGTCATGAGGGAGCCGGGGAGCTGTTTTTT
>TRBV13|.|TRBD1|TRBJ2-2
CASSFGTGRAGELFF
TGTGCCAGCAGCTTCGGGACAGGGAGAGCGGGGGAGCTGTTTTTT
>TRBV6-5|once|TRBD1|TRBJ2-5
CASTTQGGGETQYF
TGTGCCAGCACCACACAAGGGGGCGGAGAGACCCAGTACTTC
>TRBV6-5|.|TRBD2|TRBJ2-1
CASSYSTSGDNEQFF
TGTGCCAGCAGTTACTCGACTAGCGGCGACAATGAGCAGTTCTTC
>TRBV27|.|TRBD1|TRBJ1-1
CASSVSLDRGMNTEAFF
TGTGCCAGCAGTGTGTCTTTGGACAGGGGGATGAACACTGAAGCTTTCTTT
>TRBV4-1|.|TRBD1|TRBJ2-1
CASSHLPGQAVLEQFF
TGCGCCAGCAGCCATCTACCGGGACAGGCCGTCCTCGAGCAGTTCTTC
>TRBV10-1|few|TRBD2|TRBJ2-7
CASIRGGDPEQYF
TGCGCCAGCATTCGGGGGGGTGACCCCGAGCAGTACTTC
>TRBV4-3|once|.|TRBJ1-2
CASSQERQIQSYGYTF
TGCGCCAGCAGCCAAGAGAGGCAAATCCAATCCTATGGCTACACCTTC
>TRBV29-1|.|TRBD1|TRBJ2-3
CSVETGVADTQYF
TGCAGCGTTGAGACAGGGGTGGCAGATACGCAGTATTTT
>TRBV5-1|.|.|TRBJ1-1
CASRPGSYTEAFF
TGCGCCAGCAGGCCCGGGTCGTACACTGAAGCTTTCTTT
>TRBV6-5|.|.|TRBJ1-1
CASSYSGRRTEAFF
TGTGCCAGCAGTTACTCAGGACGGAGGACTGAAGCTTTCTTT
>TRBV20-1|.|.|TRBJ1-2
CSARRGGGYTF
TGCAGTGCTAGGCGGGGGGGTGGCTACACCTTC
>TRBV28|.|TRBD1|TRBJ2-5
CASRGGQGESETQYF
TGTGCCAGCAGGGGGGGACAGGGGGAGTCAGAGACCCAGTACTTC
>TRBV5-1|.|.|TRBJ1-1
CASSLTRVGNTEAFF
TGCGCCAGCAGCTTGACACGGGTAGGCAACACTGAAGCTTTCTTT
>TRBV5-1|.|TRBD2|TRBJ2-3
CASSSWTSSIHTDTQYF
TGCGCCAGCAGCTCATGGACTAGCTCGATACACACAGATACGCAGTATTTT
>TRBV9|once|TRBD2|TRBJ2-2
CASSAGGLAANTGELFF
TGTGCCAGCAGCGCAGGTGGCCTAGCGGCGAACACCGGGGAGCTGTTTTTT
>TRBV27|.|.|TRBJ1-2
CASSFGVDNGYTF
TGTGCCAGCAGTTTCGGGGTTGACAATGGCTACACCTTC
>TRBV5-4|.|.|TRBJ1-2
CASSPPGSGTQNLMGLF
TGTGCCAGCAGCCCCCCGGGGAGCGGGACGCAGAACCTTATGGGGCTATTC
>TRBV10-2|.|TRBD1|TRBJ1-5
CASSAGTVMPQHF
TGCGCCAGCAGTGCCGGGACAGTGATGCCCCAGCATTTT
>TRBV7-9|.|TRBD2|TRBJ2-1
CASSPLGRDYNEQFF
TGTGCCAGCAGCCCGCTCGGGAGGGACTACAATGAGCAGTTCTTC
>TRBV4-3|.|.|TRBJ2-2
CASSQVAGTGELFF
TGCGCCAGCAGCCAAGTGGCAGGTACCGGGGAGCTGTTTTTT
>TRBV20-1|.|.|TRBJ1-2
CSGLRLDGYTF
TGCAGTGGGTTGAGACTAGATGGCTACACCTTC
>TRBV19|.|TRBD1|TRBJ1-5
CASSIGRDRVRNQPQHF
TGTGCCAGTAGTATAGGTCGGGACAGGGTGCGGAATCAGCCCCAGCATTTT
>TRBV4-2|.|.|TRBJ2-2
CASSPGTPELFF
TGTGCCAGCAGTCCCGGGACTCCGGAGCTGTTTTTT
>TRBV28|.|TRBD1|TRBJ1-3
CASSDRGLGNTIYF
TGTGCCAGCAGTGATAGGGGGCTTGGAAACACCATATATTTT
>TRBV19|.|TRBD1|TRBJ2-7
CASSITTGGYEQYF
TGTGCCAGTAGTATAACCACAGGGGGCTACGAGCAGTACTTC
>TRBV14|.|TRBD1|TRBJ2-4
CASSRTGGQAKNIQYF
TGTGCCAGCAGTCGGACAGGGGGCCAAGCCAAAAACATTCAGTACTTC
>TRBV6-1|.|.|TRBJ1-2
CASSSGTTLYGYTF
TGTGCCAGCAGCTCCGGGACTACCCTTTATGGCTACACCTTC
>TRBV28|.|.|TRBJ2-5
CASRPERVIETQYF
TGTGCCAGCAGGCCCGAGAGGGTTATTGAGACCCAGTACTTC